A single sample is the source of the 22 T cell receptor beta chains below, sequenced in a study of T cells in Graves' hyperthyroidism and ophthalmopathy. The CDR3 regions of TCR beta were amplified from RNA transcripts. HTBI primers were employed in a first-round RT-PCR of the TCR CDR3. Using its own MiXCR run on the multiplex PCR reads, TCRdb lists one record per CDR3 protein. Of hundreds of thousands of distinct CDR3 sequences in the sample, roughly 15% were seen once. The specimen sequenced was blood. These receptors were taken from a woman between 45 and 65 years old with Graves' ophthalmopathy.

This clonotype came up many times. The chain couples TRBV28 to TRBJ1-1; D possibly corresponds to TRBD1 (6 bases). This CDR3 comprises 12 residues. The germline V gene has CDR1 MDHEN and CDR2 SYDVKM. The V end was cut by 9 bases, the J end by 1 base, with 9 bases between. CDR3 sequence: CASWTENTEAFF. CDR3 sequence (DNA): TGTGCCAGTTGGACAGAGAACACTGAAGCTTTCTTT. The whole variable domain, filled in from reference TRBV28 and TRBJ1-1, reads DVKVTQSSRYLVKRTGEKVFLECVQDMDHENMFWYRQDPGLGLRLIYFSYDVKMKEKGDIPEGYSVSREKKERFSLILESASTNQTSMYLCASWTENTEAFFGQGTRLTVV.

There are many counts of this clonotype. The V gene is TRBV7-8, the J gene TRBJ2-3, with TRBD1 matching over 7 bases. The junction had 7 bases not matched to a gene; V was cut back by 1 base and J by 3 bases. The CDR3 extends over 16 amino acids. Germline V gene sequence: CDR1 SGHVS, CDR2 FQNEAQ. This chain's CDR3 is CASSLGTGEGTDTQYF. The CDR3 region has the DNA TGTGCCAGCAGCTTAGGGACAGGCGAAGGAACAGATACGCAGTATTTT.

This clonotype was observed many times. The gene calls are TRBV20-1 and TRBJ2-1; 10 bases fit TRBD1. V dropped 3 bases and J dropped 7; count of bases not matched to a gene: 12. CDR1 is DFQATT and CDR2 is SNEGSKA in the germline V gene (reference sequence). The CDR3 is made up of 16 amino acids. The CDR3 DNA follows: TGCAGTGCTAGTTTGCCGGGACAGGGGACGTCGAATGAGCAGTTCTTC. Its protein is CSASLPGQGTSNEQFF.

This rearrangement joins TRBV29-1 to TRBJ2-1; D might be TRBD2 (6 bases). CDR3 size: 13 residues. CDR1 is SQVTM, CDR2 ANQGSEA, per germline. Written as DNA, the CDR3 is TGCAGTGGCGAAACCGTACGGGGGAATGAGCAGTTCTTC. It is translated as CSGETVRGNEQFF.

This clonotype was recorded many times. DNA for the CDR3: TGTGCCAGCAGCTCAACACGCCGACTAGACCTCTACCCTTACAATGAGCAGTTCTTC. It codes for CASSSTRRLDLYPYNEQFF. The chain has TRBV7-9 and TRBJ2-1, with D possibly matching TRBD2 (6 bases). Germline CDR1 and CDR2: SEHNR and FQNEAQ (reference sequence). The CDR3 runs 19 residues. V was clipped by 4 bases and J by 4 bases, with 26 bases between them.

The V gene is TRBV27, the J gene TRBJ1-2; TRBD1 might be the D (5 bases). CDR1 MNHEY and CDR2 SMNVEV come from the germline V gene (reference sequence). There are 14 residues in the CDR3. Trimming pared 2 bases from V and 4 bases from J, leaving 11 bases between. The DNA for the CDR3 is TGTGCCAGCAGTTTAAAGGGGTCCCTCTATGGCTACACCTTC. It translates to CASSLKGSLYGYTF.

This sequence joins TRBV4-1 and TRBJ2-6, with D hard to call. In germline, CDR1 is MGHRA, CDR2 YSYEKL. The CDR3 sequence is 16 residues long. The V and J ends lost 1 base and 0 bases respectively, with 7 bases between them. CDR3 nucleotide sequence: TGCGCCAGCAGCCAAGTTATAGGCTCTGGGGCCAACGTCCTGACTTTC. This gives the protein CASSQVIGSGANVLTF.

This clonotype was counted ten times or more. The chain links TRBV24-1 to TRBJ1-1; D is ambiguous. This CDR3 is 13 amino acids long. CDR1 and CDR2 (germline): KGHDR, SFDVKD. V was cut by 1 base and J by 2 bases, with 4 bases left in between. CDR3 sequence (DNA): TGTGCCACCAGTGATTTTAGCAACACTGAAGCTTTCTTT. Translated: CATSDFSNTEAFF.

This clonotype occurred many times. This chain links TRBV20-1 with TRBJ2-3, with 11 bases fitting TRBD2. V shed 1 base, J shed 2 bases, and the junction held 5 bases outside the gene matches. CDR3 length equals 16 residues. Germline values: CDR1 DFQATT, CDR2 SNEGSKA (reference sequence). The CDR3 nucleotides read TGCAGTGCTAGAGTGGGGACTAGCGGATTCACAGATACGCAGTATTTT. This encodes CSARVGTSGFTDTQYF.

There are many counts of this clonotype. The V call is TRBV29-1, the J call TRBJ2-7, with 11 bases identical to TRBD1. V lost 6 bases to trimming and J lost 6 bases; unmatched junction nucleotides: 10. CDR1 SQVTM and CDR2 ANQGSEA come from the germline V gene. This CDR3 region has 14 residues. Here the CDR3 DNA reads TGCAGCGTGGAGGGGACAGGGGGACCCCTCGAGCAGTACTTC. Translating it yields CSVEGTGGPLEQYF.

This clonotype was recorded many times. The rearrangement joins TRBV5-1 to TRBJ2-1; 11 nucleotides match TRBD2. Looked up from germline, CDR1 is SGHRS and CDR2 is YFSETQ. This CDR3 is 16 amino acids long. Losses at the gene ends were 5 bases for V and 0 bases for J; bases not matched to a gene: 4. Here the CDR3 reads CASRTGLAASYNEQFF. The DNA for the CDR3 is TGCGCCAGCAGAACGGGACTAGCGGCCTCCTACAATGAGCAGTTCTTC.

The CDR3 is CASSSLAGRREPTDTQYF. In nucleotides, the CDR3 is TGCGCCAGCAGCAGCCTAGCGGGCAGAAGAGAACCCACAGATACGCAGTATTTT. V is TRBV5-1 and J is TRBJ2-3, with 8 bases that match TRBD2. The CDR3 spans 18 residues. The germline V gene has CDR1 SGHRS and CDR2 YFSETQ. Unmatched junction bases numbered 15, after V lost 4 bases and J lost 2 bases. The full variable domain, in which reference TRBV5-1 and TRBJ2-3 provide the parts outside the CDR3, is KAGVTQTPRYLIKTRGQQVTLSCSPISGHRSVSWYQQTPGQGLQFLFEYFSETQRNKGNFPGRFSGRQFSNSRSEMNVSTLELGDSALYLCASSSLAGRREPTDTQYFGPGTRLTVL.

The sample holds many counts of this clonotype. This chain connects TRBV11-2 to TRBJ2-2, with 8 bases lining up with TRBD1. Per the germline V gene, CDR1 is SGHAT and CDR2 is FQNNGV. The trim removed 4 bases at V and 5 bases at J, leaving 6 bases unmatched. The length of the CDR3 is 15 residues. The CDR3 region has the DNA TGTGCCAGCAGCTCGGCCAACAGGGGGACCGGGGAGCTGTTTTTT. Its protein product is CASSSANRGTGELFF.

This clonotype was detected a few times. The chain uses TRBV6-6 and TRBJ1-1, with D perhaps TRBD1 (5 bases). Germline V CDR1 and CDR2: MNHNY, SVGAGI (reference sequence). The CDR3 spans 15 residues. Trimming removed 0 bases at V and 1 base at J, with 9 bases between. CDR3 sequence: CASSYSSGGNTEAFF. The CDR3 DNA is TGTGCCAGCAGTTACTCGAGCGGGGGGAACACTGAAGCTTTCTTT.

This clonotype showed up just a few times. V usage is TRBV15 and J usage is TRBJ1-5, with TRBD1 as a possible D gene (6 bases). Trimming removed 1 base at V and 4 bases at J, with 20 bases between. The CDR3 totals 18 residues. In germline, CDR1 is LNHNV, CDR2 YYDKDF (reference sequence). Written as DNA, the CDR3 is TGTGCCACCAGCAGAGGGGTTGAACAGGGTTCGGGGAATCAGCCCCAGCATTTT. It is translated as CATSRGVEQGSGNQPQHF.

This clonotype appeared a few times. The chain combines TRBV6-1 with TRBJ2-6; D gene uncertain. Trimming took 2 bases from V and 4 from J, leaving 15 bases between them. The CDR3 runs to 17 residues. Germline assignment: CDR1 MNHNS and CDR2 SASEGT. The CDR3, as DNA: TGTGCCAGCAGTGAAAAGGCCAGGTGGTCAGGGGCCAACGTCCTGACTTTC. Its protein product is CASSEKARWSGANVLTF.

The chain carries TRBV5-4 and TRBJ2-3, with D possibly being TRBD2 (6 bases). This CDR3 is built from 15 residues. V was trimmed by 0 bases and J by 3 bases, leaving 11 bases between them. CDR1 and CDR2 (germline): SGHNT, YYREEE (reference sequence). CDR3 in amino acids: CASSLGTTLTDTQYF. The CDR3 DNA is TGTGCCAGCAGCTTGGGGACTACCCTTACAGATACGCAGTATTTT.

This clonotype was counted between two and nine times. The genes are TRBV4-3 and TRBJ2-5; TRBD1 matches 8 bases. Per germline, CDR1 LGHNA and CDR2 YSLEER. The CDR3 extends over 17 amino acids. V gave up 0 bases and J gave up 5 bases; unmatched junction bases: 11. CDR3 loop: CASSQDSRTGSLETQYF. In DNA, the CDR3 is TGCGCCAGCAGCCAAGATTCGAGGACAGGGTCTTTGGAGACCCAGTACTTC.

For the CDR3, the DNA is TGTGCCACCAGCAGAAGACAGGGAGATGGCTACACCTTC. This sequence encodes CATSRRQGDGYTF. This sequence joins TRBV15 and TRBJ1-2, with 7 bases fitting TRBD1. V lost 2 bases, J lost 6 bases, and 3 bases stayed unmatched. The CDR3 spans 13 residues. Germline V gene sequence: CDR1 LNHNV, CDR2 YYDKDF (reference sequence). Full variable domain (missing parts from reference TRBV15 and TRBJ1-2): DAMVIQNPRYQVTQFGKPVTLSCSQTLNHNVMYWYQQKSSQAPKLLFHYYDKDFNNEADTPDNFQSRRPNTSFCFLDIRSPGLGDTAMYLCATSRRQGDGYTFGSGTRLTVV.

This clonotype has more than one count but fewer than ten. The chain has TRBV4-1 and TRBJ2-3, with D possibly TRBD1 on 7 matching bases. Per germline, CDR1 MGHRA and CDR2 YSYEKL. With 0 bases removed from V and 3 bases from J, the gap between germline ends came to 10 bases. This CDR3 has 15 amino acids. Written as DNA, the CDR3 is TGCGCCAGCAGCCAAGAGACAGGGAGGACAGATACGCAGTATTTT. It translates to CASSQETGRTDTQYF.

This clonotype has a handful of counts. This chain joins TRBV20-1 and TRBJ2-5; tentative D call: TRBD2 (5 bases). This CDR3 comprises 12 residues. With 1 base removed from V and 5 bases from J, the gap between germline ends came to 8 bases. Germline V gene sequence: CDR1 DFQATT, CDR2 SNEGSKA (reference sequence). CDR3 in DNA: TGCAGTGCTAGAGGAGGGCAGGAGACCCAGTACTTC. Translating gives CSARGGQETQYF.

This clonotype was recorded a few times. Compared with germline, one end of the junction differs, possibly owing to a read error. This sequence joins TRBV3-1 and TRBJ1-5; D possibly corresponds to TRBD1 (5 bases). The CDR3 runs to 12 residues. Per the germline V gene, CDR1 is LGHDT and CDR2 is YNNKEL (reference sequence). The CDR3 sequence: CAGSQPGHPQHF. The CDR3 coding sequence is TGTGCCGGCAGCCAACCCGGACACCCCCAGCATTTT.